This TCR beta chain was recovered during a study of regulatory T cells in long-lasting Graves disease (dated by TCRdb to the early 2020s). Looking at the study overall: Patients with newly diagnosed Graves' disease had been on antithyroid drugs for under 3 months. Persistent Graves' disease patients were compared with newly diagnosed Graves' disease patients by peripheral blood TCR sequencing and RNA sequencing. The study was conducted in China and was registered as a clinical trial. A total of roughly 35 samples were covered by TCR sequencing, comprising roughly 13 persistent and around 20 newly diagnosed Graves' disease patients. Broader findings and caveats from the paper: The authors noted that the small sample size was a limitation that may lower accuracy. Only the TCR beta chain was sequenced and analyzed. More public clonotypes were shared among persistent patients (around 3,000) than among newly diagnosed patients (over 900). Persistent Graves' disease patients showed lower TCR Shannon entropy and fewer highly expanded clones than newly diagnosed patients, suggesting clonal expansion. The study examined only peripheral blood because the primary lesion, thyroid tissue, could not be accessed.

The time point label of this sample denotes: newly diagnosed GD, antithyroid drugs for less than 3 months. For both TCR sequencing and RNA sequencing, RNA was extracted from PBMCs in TRIzol. Graves' disease was diagnosed according to American Thyroid Association guidelines. The patients came from an endocrinology department in Xi'an, China. Each patient gave 8.5 to 9.5 milliliters of peripheral blood, collected in an EDTA anticoagulant tube. Ficoll Paque Plus density gradient separation was used to isolate PBMCs, and no further T cell sorting was done. An Agilent 2100 Bioanalyzer and agarose gel were used to assess RNA quality, and a NanoDrop 2000 was used to measure RNA concentration. The method was multiplex PCR. The sequencer listed for this sample is Illumina HiSeq 4000. To build TCR beta libraries, CDR3 regions were amplified by Arm-PCR using iRepertoire HTBI primers. Before sequencing, the PCR products went through gel purification. For the original study's pipeline: Gene usage analysis of CDR3 amino acid clonotypes used the 55 to 65 TRBV and about 14 TRBJ segments found across samples. Filtered high-quality paired reads were merged into contigs using COPE and FqMerger. BLAST was used to align contigs to IMGT TRBV, TRBD and TRBJ reference genes, and CDR3 was defined according to IMGT. Highly expanded clones were defined as clonotypes with a frequency above 0.1%. Shannon entropy served as the measure of repertoire diversity, while the Gini coefficient captured V-J evenness. Clonotypes shared by more than one individual were considered public. The public reads were reanalyzed by TCRdb: fastp trimming at Q25, MiXCR alignment, in-frame beta chains only. Rows with a matching CDR3 protein are joined into one entry that keeps the most common DNA and genes. These V and J calls rely on TCRdb rather than the paper's analysis. This sample holds roughly 420,000 distinct CDR3 sequences; around 15% were observed only once. Approximately 12% of the sample goes to the ten largest clones.

Concerning this clonotype itself: No cognate antigen has been identified for it. The input lacks base qualities; no much larger clone sits a single base away.

The sample was also linked to a second study, of T cells in Graves' hyperthyroidism and ophthalmopathy. As that second paper reports: A patient counted as having stable Graves' hyperthyroidism if no progression to ophthalmopathy occurred over 18 months of follow-up. Hyperthyroidism patients were newly diagnosed, had a disease duration of under 2 months, and were aged 18 to 65 years. Patients with uncontrolled infections, other autoimmune diseases, pregnancy or lactation were excluded. Diagnoses were based on clinical symptoms, serum thyroxine and TRAb, thyroid ultrasound and orbital computed tomography. The first round of RT-PCR for the TCR CDR3 was performed with the HTBI primer set and the Qiagen OneStep RT-PCR kit. Most expanded thyroid clonotypes (frequency above 0.001) were also detected in blood, suggesting blood repertoires may reflect thyroid immune responses. A model built on a 13 V-J signature distinguished ophthalmopathy from stable hyperthyroidism, reaching 85% to 90% sensitivity and approximately 81% specificity in cross-validation and 80%/75% in testing. In validation, the model predicted progression to ophthalmopathy a median of around 6.5 months before onset, with approximately 68% sensitivity and just under 75% specificity. A discovery cohort of 95 to 100 patients, approximately 45 with Graves' ophthalmopathy and 57 with stable Graves' hyperthyroidism, was used to find distinguishing TCR V-J signatures. Whether ophthalmopathy could be predicted prospectively was tested in an independent validation cohort made up of under 20 hyperthyroidism patients plus 17 patients who later progressed to ophthalmopathy. The 95 to 100 discovery patients were divided at random into training and test sets in a 7:3 ratio. Thyroid tissue and blood T-cell repertoires from over 5 Graves' hyperthyroidism patients were also compared in the study. Once sampling was done, hyperthyroidism patients were given methimazole at a starting dose of 30 mg daily, whereas ophthalmopathy patients were given high-dose intravenous methylprednisolone. A second multiplex PCR round built the libraries, followed by size selection and purification. Sequencing of the libraries was done on an Illumina HiSeq2000 using paired-end 100 bp reads. Raw data were processed with SOAPnuke, discarding reads with adapters, uncalled bases, mean Phred below 15, or no exact constant-primer or identifier match. High-quality paired reads were merged using COPE v1.2.5, and each unique nucleotide sequence was defined as a clonotype. Clonotypes were aligned to IMGT TRBV, TRBD and TRBJ reference segments using MiTCR v1.1. Analysis was restricted to V-J combinations with a frequency above 0.0001, which covered approximately 99% of repertoires. The TCS score was defined as the ratio of F50 (clonal expansion) to E x V (chaos), calculated using BLOSUM62-based TCRdist between CDR3 peptides within each V-J. Welch's t-statistics and random forest reduced 500 to 550 V-J features to 13, which were used in a naive Bayes classifier (R e1071). No statistical method was used to set the sample size in advance, and investigators knew the group allocation. The paper reports TCR Vbeta CDR3 sequencing of over 120 peripheral blood samples: some 41 ophthalmopathy, 70 to 85 hyperthyroidism and around 17 progressor patients.

This TCR was recovered from a woman aged 30 to 39 with Graves disease. Donor details come from another sample of the same person, matched by shared clones. Sequences were derived from peripheral blood mononuclear cells (PBMCs), sampled at new diagnosis, from a patient treated with antithyroid drugs.

The CDR3 loop reads CASSLEGLAGSGTDTQYF. The DNA sequence follows: TGCGCCAGCAGCTTGGAGGGACTAGCGGGATCTGGCACAGATACGCAGTATTTT. The chain was built from TRBV5-1 and TRBJ2-3, with 13 bases in between that match TRBD2. The cysteine opens and the phenylalanine closes a CDR3 of 18 amino acids. Left in the record is the CDR3 DNA by itself, 54 bases read in frame from the first base. CDR1 SGHRS and CDR2 YFSETQ were looked up in the germline V gene. Trimmed from V: 0 bases; trimmed from J: 1 base; junction bases lacking a gene match: 5.